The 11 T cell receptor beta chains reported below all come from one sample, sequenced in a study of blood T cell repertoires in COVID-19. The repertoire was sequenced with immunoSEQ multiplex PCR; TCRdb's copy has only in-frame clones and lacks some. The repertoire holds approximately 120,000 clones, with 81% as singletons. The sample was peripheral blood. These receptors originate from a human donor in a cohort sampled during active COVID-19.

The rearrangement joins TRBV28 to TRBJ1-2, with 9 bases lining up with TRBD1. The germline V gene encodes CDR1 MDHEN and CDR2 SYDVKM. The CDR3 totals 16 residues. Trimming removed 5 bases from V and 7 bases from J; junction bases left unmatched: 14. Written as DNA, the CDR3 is TGTGCCAGCAGTCCCCAACCAACAGGGGGCTGGGGTGGCTACACCTTC. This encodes CASSPQPTGGWGGYTF.

The CDR3 here is CSASVGSYEYF. CDR3 nucleotide sequence: TGCAGTGCTAGTGTGGGGAGTTATGAGTACTTC. The chain employs TRBV20-1 and TRBJ2-4; a weak D match, TRBD2 (5 bases). Deletions cut 3 bases from V and 14 bases from J, with 14 bases between. CDR3 length: 11 residues. Germline values: CDR1 DFQATT, CDR2 SNEGSKA (reference sequence).

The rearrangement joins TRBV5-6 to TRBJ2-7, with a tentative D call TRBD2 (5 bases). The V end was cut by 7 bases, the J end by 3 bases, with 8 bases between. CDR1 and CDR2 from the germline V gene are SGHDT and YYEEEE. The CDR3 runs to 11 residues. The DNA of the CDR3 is TGTGCCAGCGCTGGAGGCTACGAGCAGTACTTC. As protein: CASAGGYEQYF. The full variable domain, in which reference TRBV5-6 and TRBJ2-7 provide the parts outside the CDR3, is DAGVTQSPTHLIKTRGQQVTLRCSPKSGHDTVSWYQQALGQGPQFIFQYYEEEERQRGNFPDRFSGHQFPNYSSELNVNALLLGDSALYLCASAGGYEQYFGPGTRLTVT.

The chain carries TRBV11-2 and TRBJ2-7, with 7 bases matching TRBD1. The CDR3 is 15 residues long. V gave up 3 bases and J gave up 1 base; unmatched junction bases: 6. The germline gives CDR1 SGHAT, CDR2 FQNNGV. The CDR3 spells CASSLSEGASYEQYF. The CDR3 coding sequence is TGTGCCAGCAGCTTGTCAGAGGGGGCTTCCTACGAGCAGTACTTC. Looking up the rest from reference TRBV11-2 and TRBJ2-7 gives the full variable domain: EAGVAQSPRYKIIEKRQSVAFWCNPISGHATLYWYQQILGQGPKLLIQFQNNGVVDDSQLPKDRFSAERLKGVDSTLKIQPAKLEDSAVYLCASSLSEGASYEQYFGPGTRLTVT.

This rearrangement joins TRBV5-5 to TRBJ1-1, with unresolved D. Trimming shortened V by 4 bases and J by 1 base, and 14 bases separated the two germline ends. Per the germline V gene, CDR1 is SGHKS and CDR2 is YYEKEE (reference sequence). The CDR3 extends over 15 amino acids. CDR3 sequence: CASSRRQDGNTEAFF. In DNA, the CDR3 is TGTGCCAGCAGCCGAAGACAAGATGGGAACACTGAAGCTTTCTTT.

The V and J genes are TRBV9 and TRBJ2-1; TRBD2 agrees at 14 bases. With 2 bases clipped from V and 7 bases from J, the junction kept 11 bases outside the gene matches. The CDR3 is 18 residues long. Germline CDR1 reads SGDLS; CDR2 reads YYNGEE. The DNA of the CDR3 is TGTGCCAGCAGCGTTTCTATGACTAGCGGGGGGGCAGTAAATGAGCAGTTCTTC. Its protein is CASSVSMTSGGAVNEQFF.

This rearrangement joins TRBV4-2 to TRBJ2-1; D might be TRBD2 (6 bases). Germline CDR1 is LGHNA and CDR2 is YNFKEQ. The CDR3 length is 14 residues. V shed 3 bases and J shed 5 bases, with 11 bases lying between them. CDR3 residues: CASSQLAEHNEQFF. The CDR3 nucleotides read TGTGCCAGCAGCCAGTTAGCGGAGCACAATGAGCAGTTCTTC.

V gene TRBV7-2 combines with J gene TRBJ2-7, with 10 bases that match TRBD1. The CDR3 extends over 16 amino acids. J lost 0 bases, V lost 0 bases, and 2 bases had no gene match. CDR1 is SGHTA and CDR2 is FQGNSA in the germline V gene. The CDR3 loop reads CASSLAGTGASYEQYF. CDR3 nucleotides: TGTGCCAGCAGCTTAGCGGGGACAGGGGCCTCCTACGAGCAGTACTTC.

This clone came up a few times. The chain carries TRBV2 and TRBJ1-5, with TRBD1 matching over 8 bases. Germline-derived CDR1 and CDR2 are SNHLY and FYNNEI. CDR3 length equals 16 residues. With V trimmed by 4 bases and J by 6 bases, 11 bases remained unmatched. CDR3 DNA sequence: TGTGCCAGCAGTGGAAGGAGCAGGGGGCCGGGTCAGCCCCAGCATTTT. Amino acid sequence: CASSGRSRGPGQPQHF. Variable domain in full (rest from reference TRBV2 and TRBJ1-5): EPEVTQTPSHQVTQMGQEVILRCVPISNHLYFYWYRQILGQKVEFLVSFYNNEISEKSEIFDDQFSVERPDGSNFTLKIRSTKLEDSAMYFCASSGRSRGPGQPQHFGDGTRLSIL.

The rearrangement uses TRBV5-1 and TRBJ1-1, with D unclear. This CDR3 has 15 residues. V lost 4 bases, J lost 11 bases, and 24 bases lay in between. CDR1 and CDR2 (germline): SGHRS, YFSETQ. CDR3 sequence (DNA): TGCGCCAGCAGCGCTGGGGAAGGGAACAAGCGGTTGGCTTTCTTT. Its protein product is CASSAGEGNKRLAFF.

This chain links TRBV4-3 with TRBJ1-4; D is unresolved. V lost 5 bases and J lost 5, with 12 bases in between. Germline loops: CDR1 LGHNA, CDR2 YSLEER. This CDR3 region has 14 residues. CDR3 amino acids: CASSLTMVNEKLFF. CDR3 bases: TGCGCCAGCAGCTTAACAATGGTAAATGAAAAACTGTTTTTT.